Sequencing of this T cell receptor (beta chain) was carried out in a study of Graves' ophthalmopathy and Graves' hyperthyroidism. Study-wide results and caveats: Most thyroid-expanded clonotypes exceeding 0.001 frequency were also found in blood.

Amplification of TCR beta CDR3 regions used RNA transcripts. HTBI primers were used in a first-round RT-PCR, which preceded a second-round multiplex PCR. Each CDR3 protein gets one entry after TCRdb re-called the multiplex PCR reads with MiXCR. The table lists some 400,000 distinct CDR3 sequences, approximately 20% of them singletons. Disease in donors with ophthalmopathy had moderate-to-severe activity, CAS ≥3, NOSPECS ≥4 and under 3 months' duration. Of note for this clonotype: Its target is not known.

This CDR3 contains 14 residues. V lost 7 bases, J lost 2 bases, and 14 bases lay in between. This receptor was taken from a woman between 18 and 29 years old with Graves' ophthalmopathy. V gene TRBV12-3 or TRBV12-4 combines with J gene TRBJ2-5; D not certain. Source material: peripheral blood. In DNA form, the CDR3 reads TGTGCCAGCACCCCTCGGCGGAATCAAGAGACCCAGTACTTC. Residues: CASTPRRNQETQYF.